This T cell receptor (beta chain) was recorded in a study of T cells in Graves' hyperthyroidism and ophthalmopathy. Study information: The blood sample was taken at first diagnosis, before treatment began. Findings and limits, study-wide: Ophthalmopathy got predicted by the model a median around 6.6 months before its onset.

Hyperthyroidism was newly diagnosed in patients aged 18 to 65 (duration under 2 months). Exclusions: uncontrolled infection, other autoimmune disease, pregnancy, lactation. The source material, RNA transcripts, was used to amplify TCR beta CDR3 regions. TCR CDR3 underwent first-round RT-PCR with the HTBI primer set. TCRdb recomputed calls from the multiplex PCR reads with MiXCR, one row per CDR3 protein. The data contain roughly 170,000 distinct CDR3 sequences, about a sixth of them singletons. About this clonotype: Its matching antigen is unknown.

CDR1 is MGHRA, CDR2 YSYEKL, per germline. The CDR3 loop spans 16 amino acids. V lost 1 base, J lost 7 bases, and 4 bases stayed unmatched. Specimen: blood. The receptor's source is a woman aged 45 to 65 with Graves' hyperthyroidism. The V gene is TRBV4-1, the J gene TRBJ1-6; 10 nucleotides match TRBD1. The CDR3 protein is CASSQVPGQGNSPLHF. In DNA form, the CDR3 reads TGCGCCAGCAGCCAAGTCCCGGGACAGGGGAATTCACCCCTCCACTTT.